The 11 T cell receptor beta chains below were found in one sample sequenced in a study of breast tumors, draining lymph nodes, adjacent tissues. Via MiXCR, TCRdb re-called the multiplex PCR reads, giving one row per CDR3 protein. The sample comprises about 140,000 distinct CDR3 sequences, around a third of which are singletons, and roughly 2.3% rests with the top ten. The lymph nodes were axillary draining lymph nodes from breast cancer patients. Sequencing used axillary lymph node tissue. The receptors were sampled from a female donor with breast cancer. Some clones in this sample may be carry-over from other donors' samples.

This clonotype was recorded at least ten times. V and J are TRBV5-6 and TRBJ2-7, with D possibly being TRBD1 (5 bases). Trimming stripped 0 bases from V and 12 bases from J, with 13 bases between. The germline V gene has CDR1 SGHDT and CDR2 YYEEEE. The CDR3 consists of 12 residues. DNA of the CDR3: TGTGCCAGCAGCTTGGGCTGGGCAGGGCTGTACTTC. This translates into CASSLGWAGLYF. The full variable domain, its missing parts supplied by reference TRBV5-6 and TRBJ2-7, is DAGVTQSPTHLIKTRGQQVTLRCSPKSGHDTVSWYQQALGQGPQFIFQYYEEEERQRGNFPDRFSGHQFPNYSSELNVNALLLGDSALYLCASSLGWAGLYFGPGTRLTVT.

This clonotype was recorded many times. The chain links TRBV12-3 or TRBV12-4 to TRBJ1-5; D not resolved. Trimming took 5 bases from V and 5 from J, leaving 10 bases between them. CDR3 length equals 13 residues. The CDR3 region has the DNA TGTGCCAGCAGTCTTTTTGGTGATCAGCCCCAGCATTTT. It codes for CASSLFGDQPQHF.

As for this clonotype: The junction shows a germline mismatch at one end, possibly a read error. The chain uses TRBV12-3 or TRBV12-4 and TRBJ2-1; D is uncertain. The CDR3 spans 12 residues. The DNA of the CDR3 is TGTGCCTGCAGTTTTTATCCAGAGGAGCAGTTCTTC. It encodes CACSFYPEEQFF.

Regarding this clonotype: This clone may be a read error of a much larger clone one base away. The genes are TRBV6-2 or TRBV6-3 and TRBJ2-5, with TRBD1 matching over 7 bases. Germline CDR1 reads MNHEY; CDR2 reads SVGEGT. The CDR3 has 17 residues. Losses at the gene ends were 11 bases for V and 5 bases for J; bases not matched to a gene: 23. CDR3 protein: CARTAHRDSGFEETQYF. CDR3 in DNA: TGTGCCCGCACGGCACACCGGGACAGTGGGTTCGAGGAGACCCAGTACTTC.

The table lists this clonotype with many counts. The chain employs TRBV20-1 and TRBJ2-5; tentative D call: TRBD1 (5 bases). Germline CDR1 and CDR2: DFQATT and SNEGSKA (reference sequence). The CDR3 runs to 14 residues. Trimming took off 2 bases at V and 3 bases at J, with 13 bases between the two ends. The CDR3: CSARTALGEETQYF. The CDR3 nucleotides are TGCAGTGCTAGAACGGCTCTAGGGGAAGAGACCCAGTACTTC.

This clonotype was detected many times. The V call is TRBV4-3, the J call TRBJ1-2; 8 bases agree with TRBD1. CDR3 size: 19 residues. Germline V gene data show CDR1 as LGHNA and CDR2 as YSLEER. V trimming: 0 bases; J trimming: 3 bases; junction bases outside the gene matches: 15. CDR3 DNA: TGCGCCAGCAGCCAAGATGGGACAGGAAGGACAGGAGTTGACTATGGCTACACCTTC. It translates to CASSQDGTGRTGVDYGYTF.

The chain links TRBV27 to TRBJ1-2; D remains unclear. The CDR3 has 13 residues. CDR1 and CDR2 from the germline V gene are MNHEY and SMNVEV (reference sequence). Between the trimmed V and J ends, which lost 2 bases and 9 bases, there was a span of 13 bases. As DNA, the CDR3 is TGTGCCAGCAGTTTAGGGCCGACGGCTAGCTACACCTTC. It translates to CASSLGPTASYTF.

This clonotype was observed a single time. The rearrangement links TRBV20-1 to TRBJ2-7; no firm D call. V lost 0 bases to trimming and J lost 0 bases, with 12 bases between them. The CDR3 consists of 15 residues. Germline-derived CDR1 and CDR2 are DFQATT and SNEGSKA (reference sequence). The CDR3 loop is CSARDNTVSSYEQYF. Written as DNA, the CDR3 is TGCAGTGCTAGAGATAACACGGTTAGCTCCTACGAGCAGTACTTC.

This clonotype was seen repeatedly, ten times or more. The chain recombines TRBV6-5 with TRBJ1-2; D is undetermined. V lost 5 bases to trimming and J lost 2 bases, with 12 bases between them. This CDR3 is 14 amino acids long. Germline assignment: CDR1 MNHEY and CDR2 SVGAGI. The CDR3 DNA reads as TGTGCCAGCAGTCTTACCCGGGGAAACTATGGCTACACCTTC. This translates into CASSLTRGNYGYTF.

This clonotype was seen repeatedly, ten times or more. This chain uses TRBV18 with TRBJ2-1, with a weak D call TRBD2 (6 bases). V lost 1 base, J lost 7 bases, and 11 bases lay in between. The CDR3 covers 14 residues. Germline-derived CDR1 and CDR2 are KGHSH and LQKENI. The CDR3 loop reads CASSPLERVNEQFF. CDR3 DNA: TGTGCCAGCTCACCACTCGAGCGGGTGAATGAGCAGTTCTTC. Full variable domain (remainder filled in from reference TRBV18 and TRBJ2-1): NAGVMQNPRHLVRRRGQEARLRCSPMKGHSHVYWYRQLPEEGLKFMVYLQKENIIDESGMPKERFSAEFPKEGPSILRIQQVVRGDSAAYFCASSPLERVNEQFFGPGTRLTVL.

This clonotype was seen at least ten times. The chain links TRBV6-5 to TRBJ2-7, with TRBD1 identical over 7 bases. CDR3 length: 17 residues. Germline CDR1 is MNHEY and CDR2 is SVGAGI. The CDR3 loop reads CASSHSTGSLRLGEQYV. In nucleotides, the CDR3 is TGTGCCAGCAGTCACTCGACAGGGAGCCTAAGATTGGGCGAGCAGTACGTC.